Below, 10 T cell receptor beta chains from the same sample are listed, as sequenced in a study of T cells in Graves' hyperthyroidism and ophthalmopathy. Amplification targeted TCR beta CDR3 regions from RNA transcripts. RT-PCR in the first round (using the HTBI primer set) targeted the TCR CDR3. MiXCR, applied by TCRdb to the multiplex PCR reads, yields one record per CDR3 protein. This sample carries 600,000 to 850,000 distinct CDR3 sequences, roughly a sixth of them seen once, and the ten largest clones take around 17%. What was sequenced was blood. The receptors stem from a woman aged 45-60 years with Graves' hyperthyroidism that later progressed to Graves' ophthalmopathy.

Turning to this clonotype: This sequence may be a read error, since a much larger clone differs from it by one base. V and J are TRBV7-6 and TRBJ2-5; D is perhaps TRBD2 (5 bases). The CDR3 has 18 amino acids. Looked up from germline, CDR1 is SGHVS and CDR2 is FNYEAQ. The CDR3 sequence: CASSIASAGAGTVRAQYF. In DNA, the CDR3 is TGTGCCAGCAGCATAGCGAGCGCCGGAGCAGGCACCGTTCGGGCCCAGTACTTC.

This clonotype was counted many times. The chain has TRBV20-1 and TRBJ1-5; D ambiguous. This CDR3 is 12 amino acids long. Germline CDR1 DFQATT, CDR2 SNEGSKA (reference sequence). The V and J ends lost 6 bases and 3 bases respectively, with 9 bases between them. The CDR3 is CSAQDLNQPQHF. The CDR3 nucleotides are TGCAGTGCCCAGGATCTCAATCAGCCCCAGCATTTT.

CDR3 sequence (DNA): TGCAGCGTAGGGCCGAGCTCTGGAAACACCATATATTTT. Its protein is CSVGPSSGNTIYF. The chain has TRBV29-1 and TRBJ1-3; D is uncertain. From germline, CDR1 is SQVTM and CDR2 ANQGSEA. The CDR3 is made up of 13 amino acids. Deletions cut 6 bases from V and 0 bases from J, with 9 bases between. Complete variable domain (other parts from reference TRBV29-1 and TRBJ1-3): SAVISQKPSRDICQRGTSLTIQCQVDSQVTMMFWYRQQPGQSLTLIATANQGSEATYESGFVIDKFPISRPNLTFSTLTVSNMSPEDSSIYLCSVGPSSGNTIYFGEGSWLTVV.

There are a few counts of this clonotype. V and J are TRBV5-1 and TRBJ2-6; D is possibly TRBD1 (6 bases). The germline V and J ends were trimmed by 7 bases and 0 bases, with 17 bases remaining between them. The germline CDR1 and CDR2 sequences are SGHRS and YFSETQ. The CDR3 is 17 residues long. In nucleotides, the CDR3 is TGCGCCAGCGCCGGACAGTCCTTTTCCTCTGGGGCCAACGTCCTGACTTTC. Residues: CASAGQSFSSGANVLTF.

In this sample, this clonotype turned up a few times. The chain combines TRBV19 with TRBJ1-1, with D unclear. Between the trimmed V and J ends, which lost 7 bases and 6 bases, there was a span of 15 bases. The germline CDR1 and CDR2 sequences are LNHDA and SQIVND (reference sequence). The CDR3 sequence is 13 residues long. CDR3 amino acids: CASTPGPRAEAFF. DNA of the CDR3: TGTGCCAGTACCCCAGGACCTCGGGCTGAAGCTTTCTTT.

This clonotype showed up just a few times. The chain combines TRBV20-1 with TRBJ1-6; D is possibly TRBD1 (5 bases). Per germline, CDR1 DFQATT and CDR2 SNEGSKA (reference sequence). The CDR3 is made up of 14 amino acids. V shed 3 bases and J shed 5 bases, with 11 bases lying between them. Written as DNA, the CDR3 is TGCAGTGCTAGTCAGGGCCAGCATAATTCACCCCTCCACTTT. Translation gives CSASQGQHNSPLHF.

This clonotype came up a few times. This CDR3 reads CAWEFLAGGGEQFF. DNA for the CDR3: TGTGCCTGGGAGTTCCTAGCGGGGGGTGGTGAGCAGTTCTTC. V usage is TRBV30 and J usage is TRBJ2-1; 11 bases are a match to TRBD2. After removal of 5 bases from V and 9 bases from J, the junction contained 9 bases not matched to a gene. Germline assignment: CDR1 GTSNPN and CDR2 SVGIG (reference sequence). The CDR3 loop spans 14 amino acids.

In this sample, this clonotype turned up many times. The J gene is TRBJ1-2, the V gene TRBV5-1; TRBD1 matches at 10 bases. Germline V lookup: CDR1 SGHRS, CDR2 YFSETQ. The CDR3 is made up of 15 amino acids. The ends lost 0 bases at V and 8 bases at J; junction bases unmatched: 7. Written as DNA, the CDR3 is TGCGCCAGCAGCTTGGGGGACAGGGGAAGTACGGGCTACACCTTC. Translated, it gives CASSLGDRGSTGYTF.

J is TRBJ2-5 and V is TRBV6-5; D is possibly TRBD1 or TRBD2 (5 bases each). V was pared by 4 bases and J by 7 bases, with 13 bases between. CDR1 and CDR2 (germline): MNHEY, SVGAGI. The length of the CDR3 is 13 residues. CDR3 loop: CASSLVRDGTQYF. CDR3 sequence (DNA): TGTGCCAGCAGTTTAGTGAGGGACGGGACCCAGTACTTC.

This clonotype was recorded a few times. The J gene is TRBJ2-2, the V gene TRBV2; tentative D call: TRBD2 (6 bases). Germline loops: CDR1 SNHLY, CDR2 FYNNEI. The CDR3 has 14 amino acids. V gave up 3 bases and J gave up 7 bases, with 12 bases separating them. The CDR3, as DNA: TGTGCCAGCAGTGATACGGGGGTCGTCGGGGAGCTGTTTTTT. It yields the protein CASSDTGVVGELFF.